A selection of T cell receptor beta chains follows, all from one sample in a study of blood T cell repertoires in COVID-19. TCRdb's copy holds only in-frame clones and misses some; the assay was immunoSEQ multiplex PCR. The table records about 99,000 clones, 84% of them present only once. The source material was peripheral blood. All receptors come from a human donor in a cohort sampled during active COVID-19. Both conserved end residues are part of each CDR3. D genes are given only for firm matches. Part of the rows lack a size; the others show once, few, many or a class for expanded clones.

>TRBJ2-5|.|.|TRBV2
CASRVLGARETQYF
TGTGCCAGCAGGGTGTTAGGGGCGCGGGAGACCCAGTACTTC
>TRBJ2-1|.|.|TRBV30
CAWSVQGEQFF
TGTGCCTGGAGTGTCCAGGGAGAGCAGTTCTTC
>TRBJ1-5|.|.|TRBV3-1/TRBV3-2
CASSQGQGLNQPQHF
TGTGCCAGCAGCCAAGGGCAGGGACTTAATCAGCCCCAGCATTTT
>TRBJ1-6|.|once|TRBV28
CASSLRGIGNSPLHF
TGTGCCAGCAGTTTAAGAGGGATTGGTAATTCACCCCTCCACTTT
>TRBJ1-2|.|.|TRBV28
CASSLRGLPTF
TGTGCCAGCAGTTTAAGAGGCCTCCCCACCTTC
>TRBJ2-7|.|.|TRBV4-3
CASSQARSYEQYF
TGCGCCAGCAGCCAGGCTCGCTCCTACGAGCAGTACTTC
>TRBJ2-7|.|.|TRBV4-1
CASSQEDRTTYEQYF
TGCGCCAGCAGCCAAGAAGACAGGACCACCTACGAGCAGTACTTC
>TRBJ2-3|.|.|TRBV12-3/TRBV12-4
CASRKTSTDTQYF
TGTGCCAGCAGAAAAACTAGCACAGATACGCAGTATTTT
>TRBJ1-1|.|.|TRBV2
CASKPWTDTMNTEAFF
TGTGCCAGCAAGCCATGGACAGATACCATGAACACTGAAGCTTTCTTT
>TRBJ2-7|TRBD1|.|TRBV2
CASNKQGAEYEQYF
TGTGCCAGCAACAAACAGGGGGCAGAGTACGAGCAGTACTTC
>TRBJ1-2|.|.|TRBV9
CASRYGVNYGYTF
TGTGCCAGCAGATACGGGGTCAACTATGGCTACACCTTC
>TRBJ1-2|.|.|TRBV5-1
CASSIQGSDGYTF
TGCGCCAGCAGCATACAGGGTTCTGATGGCTACACCTTC
>TRBJ1-4|.|once|TRBV5-1
CASRPEGGATNEKLFF
TGCGCCAGCAGACCGGAAGGGGGGGCAACTAATGAAAAACTGTTTTTT
>TRBJ1-6|.|.|TRBV19
CASSYQGFPLHF
TGTGCCAGTAGTTACCAGGGGTTCCCCCTCCACTTT
>TRBJ1-6|TRBD1|once|TRBV5-1
CASSLGVGQGFSPLHF
TGCGCCAGCAGCTTAGGCGTCGGACAGGGGTTTTCACCCCTCCACTTT
>TRBJ2-5|TRBD2|.|TRBV10-3
CAISPGLAGKGETQYF
TGTGCCATCAGCCCTGGACTAGCGGGGAAGGGAGAGACCCAGTACTTC
>TRBJ1-1|.|.|TRBV12-3/TRBV12-4
CASTQVRGSEAFF
TGTGCCAGCACCCAAGTTAGGGGGTCTGAAGCTTTCTTT
>TRBJ1-4|TRBD1|.|TRBV4-3
CASSQDPRTGYGKLFF
TGCGCCAGCAGCCAAGACCCCCGGACAGGGTATGGTAAACTGTTTTTT
>TRBJ2-5|.|.|TRBV5-1
CASSLGVGQQETQYF
TGCGCCAGCAGCTTGGGGGTCGGACAGCAAGAGACCCAGTACTTC
>TRBJ2-3|TRBD2|.|TRBV15
CATGAGGTTDTQYF
TGTGCCACCGGAGCGGGGGGGACCACAGATACGCAGTATTTT
>TRBJ2-5|.|once|TRBV24-1
CATSDTRSGTQYF
TGTGCCACCAGTGATACGAGATCAGGGACCCAGTACTTC
>TRBJ2-7|.|.|TRBV5-6
CASSYGGHSYEQYF
TGTGCCAGCAGCTACGGAGGTCATTCATACGAGCAGTACTTC
>TRBJ1-2|.|.|TRBV7-9
CASSYDRGGGYTF
TGTGCCAGCAGCTACGATCGGGGGGGAGGCTACACCTTC
>TRBJ1-1|.|.|TRBV29-1
CSVEDPIGVMNTEAFF
TGCAGCGTTGAAGATCCGATCGGAGTGATGAACACTGAAGCTTTCTTT
>TRBJ2-3|.|.|TRBV28
CASSFTAGRTDTQYF
TGTGCCAGCAGTTTTACGGCAGGGAGGACAGATACGCAGTATTTT
>TRBJ1-1|TRBD1|.|TRBV11-2
CASSPEDRVHFF
TGTGCCAGCAGCCCGGAGGACAGGGTGCATTTCTTT
>TRBJ2-5|.|.|TRBV7-9
CASSLRGQGQETQYF
TGTGCCAGCAGCTTAAGGGGTCAGGGCCAAGAGACCCAGTACTTC
>TRBJ2-1|TRBD2|.|TRBV5-1
CASSLGNSGAHNEQFF
TGCGCCAGCAGCTTGGGAAATAGCGGGGCCCACAATGAGCAGTTCTTC
>TRBJ2-3|.|.|TRBV7-2
CASSFVAANTDTQYF
TGTGCCAGCAGCTTTGTGGCGGCTAACACAGATACGCAGTATTTT
>TRBJ2-3|.|.|TRBV15
CATSRDYTDTQYF
TGTGCCACCAGCAGGGACTACACAGATACGCAGTATTTT
>TRBJ1-5|TRBD1|.|TRBV11-2
CASSLDRRTGDAQPQHF
TGTGCCAGCAGCTTAGACCGGCGGACAGGGGACGCCCAGCCCCAGCATTTT
>TRBJ2-3|.|.|TRBV6-4
CASSLGILSTDTQYF
TGTGCCAGCAGTTTAGGCATACTAAGCACAGATACGCAGTATTTT
>TRBJ1-1|TRBD1|.|TRBV2
CASGQGATEAFF
TGTGCCAGCGGGCAGGGGGCAACTGAAGCTTTCTTT
>TRBJ1-2|.|once|TRBV10-3
CAISVSYGYTF
TGTGCCATCAGTGTGAGCTATGGCTACACCTTC
>TRBJ2-1|.|.|TRBV27
CASRREVSNEQFF
TGTGCCAGCAGAAGGGAGGTTTCAAATGAGCAGTTCTTC
>TRBJ1-4|.|.|TRBV5-4
CASSLYSEEKLFF
TGTGCCAGCAGCCTATATTCGGAGGAAAAACTGTTTTTT
>TRBJ2-7|.|.|TRBV7-9
CASSPRLHPGEQYF
TGTGCCAGCAGCCCAAGGCTCCATCCGGGCGAGCAGTACTTC
>TRBJ1-3|.|.|TRBV19
CASRATGNTIYF
TGTGCCAGTAGGGCAACTGGAAACACCATATATTTT
>TRBJ1-2|.|.|TRBV9
CASSADQGIPGGYTF
TGTGCCAGCAGCGCCGATCAGGGGATCCCTGGTGGCTACACCTTC
>TRBJ1-4|TRBD1|.|TRBV9
CASSVGDRSNEKLFF
TGTGCCAGCAGCGTAGGGGACAGGTCGAATGAAAAACTGTTTTTT
>TRBJ1-5|.|.|TRBV28
CASSRERQNQPQHF
TGTGCCAGCAGTCGCGAGCGGCAAAATCAGCCCCAGCATTTT
>TRBJ1-6|TRBD1|.|TRBV6-6
CASRPTGVNSPLHF
TGTGCCAGCAGGCCGACAGGGGTTAATTCACCCCTCCACTTT
>TRBJ2-7|TRBD2|once|TRBV7-9
CASSQPGTNPSGEQYF
TGTGCCAGCAGCCAACCCGGGACTAATCCTTCCGGCGAGCAGTACTTC
>TRBJ2-2|.|.|TRBV11-3
CASSLVRRAGPGELFF
TGTGCCAGCAGCTTAGTACGCAGGGCCGGACCCGGGGAGCTGTTTTTT
>TRBJ1-2|.|.|TRBV18
CASSPLAGAYNYGYTF
TGTGCCAGCTCACCACTGGCAGGGGCTTATAACTATGGCTACACCTTC